This is a list of T cell receptor beta chains from one sample in a study of T cells in localized non-small cell lung cancer. Sequenced by immunoSEQ multiplex PCR; TCRdb stores in-frame clones only, minus some. The sample has 40,000 or so clones; about 76% are singletons. The specimen comprised PBMCs, sampled before any cancer treatment. Receptors originate from a woman aged 35-75 years with stage II squamous cell lung carcinoma. CDR3s include the opening cysteine and the closing phenylalanine or tryptophan. Fields, in order: V gene, J gene, clone size, D gene, CDR3 protein, CDR3 DNA. The D gene is left open where the match is weak. Size is stated for part of the rows, as once, few or many counts, or as a class when the clone is expanded.

V: TRBV4-2
J: TRBJ1-1
size: .
D: .
CDR3: CASSQPRDTNTEAFF
DNA: TGTGCCAGCAGCCAACCACGGGACACAAACACTGAAGCTTTCTTT

V: TRBV15
J: TRBJ2-5
size: .
D: .
CDR3: CATSRATGGKETQYF
DNA: TGTGCCACCAGCAGAGCGACTGGTGGAAAGGAGACCCAGTACTTC

V: TRBV11-3
J: TRBJ2-2
size: .
D: .
CDR3: CASSLLLSGELFF
DNA: TGTGCCAGCAGCTTACTTTTATCCGGGGAGCTGTTTTTT

V: TRBV25-1
J: TRBJ1-1
size: .
D: .
CDR3: CASSESPGRLNTEAFF
DNA: TGTGCCAGCAGTGAATCCCCGGGACGGTTGAACACTGAAGCTTTCTTT

V: TRBV4-3
J: TRBJ1-5
size: .
D: .
CDR3: CASSQEKGEAQHF
DNA: TGCGCCAGCAGCCAAGAAAAGGGAGAGGCCCAGCATTTT

V: TRBV6-6
J: TRBJ1-5
size: .
D: TRBD1
CDR3: CASSYGTGNQPQHF
DNA: TGTGCCAGCAGTTACGGGACAGGGAATCAGCCCCAGCATTTT

V: TRBV4-1
J: TRBJ2-2
size: once
D: TRBD1
CDR3: CASSQGPDRGVPGELFF
DNA: TGCGCCAGCAGCCAAGGTCCGGACAGGGGTGTTCCCGGGGAGCTGTTTTTT

V: TRBV19
J: TRBJ1-2
size: .
D: .
CDR3: CASSIRRVNGYTF
DNA: TGTGCCAGTAGTATACGCAGGGTGAATGGCTACACCTTC

V: TRBV7-2
J: TRBJ2-2
size: once
D: .
CDR3: CASSLAVRSNTGELFF
DNA: TGTGCCAGCAGCTTAGCGGTGAGGTCGAACACCGGGGAGCTGTTTTTT

V: TRBV7-9
J: TRBJ1-1
size: .
D: TRBD1
CDR3: CASSRGQSNTEAFF
DNA: TGTGCCAGCAGCCGGGGACAGTCGAACACTGAAGCTTTCTTT

V: TRBV4-2
J: TRBJ2-3
size: .
D: .
CDR3: CASSQEMAPHTDTQYF
DNA: TGTGCCAGCAGCCAAGAGATGGCGCCCCACACAGATACGCAGTATTTT

V: TRBV7-9
J: TRBJ1-1
size: .
D: TRBD1
CDR3: CASSSGQGGIGDTEAFF
DNA: TGTGCCAGCAGCTCGGGACAGGGCGGGATAGGGGACACTGAAGCTTTCTTT

V: TRBV6-4
J: TRBJ2-2
size: .
D: TRBD1
CDR3: CASRDSPTGELFF
DNA: TGTGCCAGTAGGGACAGCCCCACCGGGGAGCTGTTTTTT

V: TRBV7-6
J: TRBJ2-4
size: once
D: .
CDR3: CASSLNAAGNGNIQYF
DNA: TGTGCCAGCAGCTTAAATGCTGCAGGGAATGGGAACATTCAGTACTTC

V: TRBV5-1
J: TRBJ1-3
size: .
D: TRBD1
CDR3: CASSLGTGLGNTIYF
DNA: TGCGCCAGCAGCTTGGGGACAGGGCTAGGAAACACCATATATTTT

V: TRBV19
J: TRBJ2-3
size: .
D: .
CDR3: CASRGGARDTQYF
DNA: TGTGCCAGCCGTGGGGGGGCCAGAGATACGCAGTATTTT

V: TRBV4-2
J: TRBJ1-5
size: .
D: .
CDR3: CASSQDWTVPNQPQHF
DNA: TGTGCCAGCAGCCAAGATTGGACAGTGCCCAATCAGCCCCAGCATTTT

V: TRBV5-4
J: TRBJ2-2
size: .
D: .
CDR3: CASSLAGTGELFF
DNA: TGTGCCAGCAGCTTGGCAGGGACCGGGGAGCTGTTTTTT

V: TRBV19
J: TRBJ2-3
size: .
D: .
CDR3: CASSIILARGSDTQYF
DNA: TGTGCCAGTAGTATCATACTAGCCAGGGGCTCAGATACGCAGTATTTT

V: TRBV7-9
J: TRBJ1-2
size: .
D: .
CDR3: CASSPGHYGYTF
DNA: TGTGCCAGCAGCCCAGGGCACTATGGCTACACCTTC